These 15 T cell receptor beta chains share one sample of origin, sequenced in a study of blood T cell repertoires in COVID-19. TCRdb's copy holds only in-frame clones and misses some; the assay was immunoSEQ multiplex PCR. The sample has fewer than 250,000 clones, 85% to 90% seen once. The sequenced sample consisted of PBMCs or T cells enriched from blood (not recorded which). The receptors come from a man between 25 and 39 years old who had been exposed to COVID-19.

The rearrangement links TRBV10-3 to TRBJ1-1; 9 nucleotides match TRBD1. This CDR3 is 15 amino acids long. Losses at the gene ends were 4 bases for V and 1 base for J; bases not matched to a gene: 4. Germline V lookup: CDR1 ENHRY, CDR2 SYGVKD. The CDR3 spells CAISGPGQGNTEAFF. CDR3 DNA sequence: TGTGCCATCAGTGGACCGGGACAGGGGAACACTGAAGCTTTCTTT.

This chain connects TRBV9 to TRBJ2-3; the match to TRBD2 covers 8 bases. The CDR3 loop spans 17 amino acids. V lost 4 bases, J lost 2 bases, and 12 bases stayed unmatched. Germline V gene data show CDR1 as SGDLS and CDR2 as YYNGEE. The CDR3: CASSLSVAGGSTDTQYF. Written as DNA, the CDR3 is TGTGCCAGCAGCCTTTCGGTCGCGGGGGGATCCACAGATACGCAGTATTTT.

In this sample, this clone turned up a few times. The chain carries TRBV1 and TRBJ1-1. TRBV1 is assigned pseudogene status. CDR3 length: 17 residues. In DNA, the CDR3 is TGCACCAGCAGCCAAGACCAACGAGCGGGGAGGGATGATGAAGCTTTCTTT. Its protein is CTSSQDQRAGRDDEAFF.

This chain links TRBV7-8 with TRBJ2-7; no clear D gene. V gave up 5 bases and J gave up 5 bases, with 7 bases separating them. Germline V gene sequence: CDR1 SGHVS, CDR2 FQNEAQ. This CDR3 is 11 amino acids long. The CDR3 region is CASSHRNEQYF. The CDR3 bases are TGTGCCAGCAGCCACAGAAACGAGCAGTACTTC.

V gene TRBV21-1 combines with J gene TRBJ1-6; TRBD1 is the table's D call, not checked against the DNA. TRBV21-1 is deemed a pseudogene. This CDR3 has 14 residues. Here the CDR3 DNA reads TGTGCCAGCAGCAAAGAACAAAGTAATTCACCCCTCCACTTT. This translates into CASSKEQSNSPLHF.

Worth noting for this clone: The junction does not match germline at one end; this may be a read error. This chain links TRBV3-1 (or the pseudogene TRBV3-2) with TRBJ2-5; tentative D call: TRBD1 (5 bases). The CDR3 is 17 amino acids. From germline, CDR1 is LGHDT and CDR2 YNNKEL (reference sequence). CDR3 loop: CASSKEVSLTTGETQYF. As DNA, the CDR3 is TGTGCCAGCAGCAAAGAGGTCAGTTTAACCACAGGAGAGACCCAGTACTTC.

The genes are TRBV6-5 and TRBJ1-5; possible D gene TRBD1, 5 bases. There are 14 residues in the CDR3. The V gene lost 0 bases and the J gene lost 7 bases, with 10 bases spanning the gap. CDR1 MNHEY and CDR2 SVGAGI come from the germline V gene. The CDR3 protein is CASSYSDSYQPQHF. CDR3 sequence (DNA): TGTGCCAGCAGTTACTCCGACAGTTACCAGCCCCAGCATTTT.

The chain has TRBV27 and TRBJ2-3, with 8 positions matching TRBD2. The CDR3 sequence is 14 residues long. The V and J ends lost 2 bases and 7 bases, in that order; junction bases with no gene match: 5. Germline V gene data show CDR1 as MNHEY and CDR2 as SMNVEV (reference sequence). This CDR3 is CASSLGGGLYTQYF. CDR3 nucleotides: TGTGCCAGCAGTTTAGGCGGGGGGCTTTATACGCAGTATTTT.

This chain uses TRBV6-1 with TRBJ2-3; weak D call: TRBD2 (5 bases). V was cut by 3 bases and J by 8 bases, with 12 bases left in between. CDR1 and CDR2 (germline): MNHNS, SASEGT. The CDR3 sequence is 13 residues long. Here the CDR3 DNA reads TGTGCCAGCAGTGAGCTTAGCGAGCGTACGCAGTATTTT. Its protein is CASSELSERTQYF.

The J gene is TRBJ2-7, the V gene TRBV6-5, with a tentative D call TRBD2 (5 bases). The CDR3 is made up of 16 amino acids. Germline CDR1 is MNHEY and CDR2 is SVGAGI. Trimming stripped 0 bases from V and 0 bases from J, with 12 bases between. The CDR3 is CASSYSERDYSYEQYF. Written as DNA, the CDR3 is TGTGCCAGCAGTTACTCGGAGAGGGATTACTCCTACGAGCAGTACTTC.

This clone occurred once. V usage is TRBV7-2 and J usage is TRBJ1-5, with D possibly matching TRBD1 (5 bases). The CDR3 is 17 amino acids. Germline CDR1 SGHTA, CDR2 FQGNSA. Trimming shortened V by 5 bases and J by 4 bases, and 21 bases separated the two germline ends. In DNA, the CDR3 is TGTGCCAGCAGCCCCTTAATAGGAGGGACTCTAAATCAGCCCCAGCATTTT. Its translation: CASSPLIGGTLNQPQHF.

This sequence joins TRBV30 and TRBJ2-1; tentatively, D is TRBD2 (6 bases). CDR3 length: 13 residues. The V and J ends lost 7 bases and 7 bases respectively, with 17 bases between them. Germline values: CDR1 GTSNPN, CDR2 SVGIG (reference sequence). CDR3 DNA: TGTGCCTACTCCCTGGGGGAGGTTAATGAGCAGTTCTTC. Protein sequence: CAYSLGEVNEQFF.

The rearrangement uses TRBV3-1 (or the pseudogene TRBV3-2) and TRBJ1-1; D ambiguous. Trimming shortened V by 4 bases and J by 0 bases, and 9 bases separated the two germline ends. Germline CDR1 LGHDT, CDR2 YNNKEL (reference sequence). This CDR3 has 14 residues. CDR3 bases: TGTGCCAGCAGCCGCCGGGTCCTGAACACTGAAGCTTTCTTT. It is translated as CASSRRVLNTEAFF.

This chain links TRBV2 with TRBJ2-7; a possible D gene is TRBD2 (6 bases). The CDR3 contains 16 residues. V was trimmed by 8 bases and J by 3 bases, leaving 23 bases between them. The germline V gene has CDR1 SNHLY and CDR2 FYNNEI. CDR3 coding DNA: TGTGCCAGCCACACGGTAACATCCGGGAGCTACTACGAGCAGTACTTC. Its protein is CASHTVTSGSYYEQYF.

The V gene is TRBV5-1, the J gene TRBJ2-1; 9 bases align to TRBD1. Germline CDR1 is SGHRS and CDR2 is YFSETQ. Trimming at V came to 4 bases and at J to 4 bases, leaving 6 bases not matched to a gene. CDR3 size: 15 residues. In DNA form, the CDR3 reads TGCGCCAGCAGCCAGGACAGGGGCCCGTACAATGAGCAGTTCTTC. Its protein is CASSQDRGPYNEQFF.